Below, 4 T cell receptor beta chains from the same sample are listed, as sequenced in a study of early T cells in non-severe SARS-CoV-2 infection. TCRdb reanalysed the 5' RACE reads using MiXCR and keeps one entry per CDR3 protein. The sample shows approximately 67,000 distinct CDR3 sequences, roughly 10% of them seen only once. The sequenced sample was whole blood. The source is an adult who was a healthcare worker with PCR-confirmed SARS-CoV-2 infection or an uninfected control (not recorded which).

Many counts were recorded for this clonotype. V and J are TRBV7-9 and TRBJ2-7; 11 positions agree with TRBD2. Per germline, CDR1 SEHNR and CDR2 FQNEAQ (reference sequence). The trim removed 1 base at V and 0 bases at J, leaving 5 bases unmatched. The CDR3 totals 17 residues. For the CDR3, the DNA is TGTGCCAGCAGCTTAGGGCTAGCGGGAGGCTACTCCTACGAGCAGTACTTC. It translates to CASSLGLAGGYSYEQYF.

The chain joins TRBV11-1 to TRBJ2-1, with 11 bases aligning to TRBD2. Losses at the gene ends were 5 bases for V and 4 bases for J; bases not matched to a gene: 7. Germline V gene data show CDR1 as SGHAT and CDR2 as FQDESV (reference sequence). This CDR3 region has 16 residues. The CDR3 coding sequence is TGTGCCAGCAGCCCGACCGGGACTAGCGGTTACAATGAGCAGTTCTTC. Translating gives CASSPTGTSGYNEQFF.

This clonotype was counted many times. The chain is built from TRBV27 and TRBJ2-7; D not certain. The CDR3 covers 13 residues. Trimming pared 6 bases from V and 6 bases from J, leaving 15 bases between. Per germline, CDR1 MNHEY and CDR2 SMNVEV (reference sequence). CDR3 bases: TGTGCCAGCAGCCCGTCCGGGTCTCGCGAGCAGTACTTC. This sequence encodes CASSPSGSREQYF.

In its sample, this clonotype was seen a few times. This chain connects TRBV20-1 to TRBJ2-7; 8 positions match TRBD1. Germline-derived CDR1 and CDR2 are DFQATT and SNEGSKA (reference sequence). The CDR3 sequence is 14 residues long. After removal of 5 bases from V and 3 bases from J, the junction contained 9 bases not matched to a gene. CDR3 in amino acids: CSASHRDRYYEQYF. CDR3 DNA sequence: TGCAGTGCTTCTCACCGGGACAGGTACTACGAGCAGTACTTC.